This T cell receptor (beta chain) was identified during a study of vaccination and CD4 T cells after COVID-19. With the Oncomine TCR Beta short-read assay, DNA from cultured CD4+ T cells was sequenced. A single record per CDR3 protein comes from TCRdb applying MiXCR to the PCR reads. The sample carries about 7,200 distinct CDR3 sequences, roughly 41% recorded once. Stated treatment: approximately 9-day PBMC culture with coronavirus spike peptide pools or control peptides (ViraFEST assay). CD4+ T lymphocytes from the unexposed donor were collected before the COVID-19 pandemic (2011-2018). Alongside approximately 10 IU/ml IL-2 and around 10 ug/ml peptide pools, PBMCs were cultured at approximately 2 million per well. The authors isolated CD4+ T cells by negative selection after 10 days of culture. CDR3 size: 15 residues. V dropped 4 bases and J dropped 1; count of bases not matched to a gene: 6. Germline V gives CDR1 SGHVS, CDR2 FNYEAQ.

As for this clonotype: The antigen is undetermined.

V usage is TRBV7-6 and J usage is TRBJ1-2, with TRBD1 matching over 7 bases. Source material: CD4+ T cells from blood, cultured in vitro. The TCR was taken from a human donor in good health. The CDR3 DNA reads TGTGCCAGCAGCTCAGACAGGGCTGTTAACTATGGCTACACCTTC. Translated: CASSSDRAVNYGYTF.